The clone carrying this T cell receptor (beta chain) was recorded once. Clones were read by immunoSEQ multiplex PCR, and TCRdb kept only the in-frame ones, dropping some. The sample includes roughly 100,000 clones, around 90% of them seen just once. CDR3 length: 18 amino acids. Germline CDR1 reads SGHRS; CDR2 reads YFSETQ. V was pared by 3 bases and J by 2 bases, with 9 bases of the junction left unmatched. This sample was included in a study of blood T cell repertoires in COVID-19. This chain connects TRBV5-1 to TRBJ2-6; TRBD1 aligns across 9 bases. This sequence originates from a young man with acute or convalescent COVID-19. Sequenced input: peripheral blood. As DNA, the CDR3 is TGCGCCAGCAGCTCCCGGACAGGGGATTTTGCTGGGGCCAACGTCCTGACTTTC. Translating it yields CASSSRTGDFAGANVLTF. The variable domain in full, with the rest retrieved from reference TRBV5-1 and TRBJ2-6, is KAGVTQTPRYLIKTRGQQVTLSCSPISGHRSVSWYQQTPGQGLQFLFEYFSETQRNKGNFPGRFSGRQFSNSRSEMNVSTLELGDSALYLCASSSRTGDFAGANVLTFGAGSRLTVL.